This TCR beta chain was captured by sequencing in a study of blood T cell repertoires in COVID-19. TCRdb's table, derived via immunoSEQ multiplex PCR, lists solely in-frame clones and lacks some. Of 300,000 to 400,000 clones detected, over 75% appear once; the ten largest clones hold approximately 0.96%. This clone was counted only a few times. The sequenced sample consisted of PBMCs or T cells enriched from blood (not recorded which). The source is a woman aged 25-40 years with acute COVID-19.

CDR3 loop: CASSVARGHGYTF. CDR3 nucleotide sequence: TGTGCCAGTAGTGTCGCCAGGGGGCATGGCTACACCTTC. V usage is TRBV19 and J usage is TRBJ1-2; 8 bases are shared with TRBD1. V trimming: 5 bases; J trimming: 6 bases; junction bases outside the gene matches: 5. From germline, CDR1 is LNHDA and CDR2 SQIVND (reference sequence). The CDR3 has 13 amino acids.